The rows below give T cell receptor beta chains drawn from one sample of a study of early T cells in non-severe SARS-CoV-2 infection. Each CDR3 protein gets one entry after TCRdb re-called the 5' RACE reads with MiXCR. The sample has some 70,000 distinct CDR3 sequences; less than 9.5% are singletons. Sample: whole blood. Source of these receptors: an adult who was a healthcare worker with PCR-confirmed SARS-CoV-2 infection or an uninfected control (not recorded which). The CDR3 runs from the conserved cysteine through the conserved F or W. D genes are given only for firm matches. Some rows mark clone size as missing; the rest say once, few, many or name a class of expanded clone.

D gene	J gene	clone size	CDR3 length	V gene	CDR3 protein	CDR3 DNA
.	TRBJ2-5	.	15	TRBV11-2	CASSLDPGPPWHEHF	TGTGCCAGCAGCTTAGATCCCGGGCCCCCCTGGCATGAGCACTTC
TRBD1	TRBJ1-1	many	15	TRBV28	CASSGHRGGGTEAFF	TGTGCCAGCAGTGGTCACAGGGGCGGTGGCACTGAAGCTTTCTTT
TRBD1	TRBJ1-2	few	16	TRBV20-1	CSARVLAGGTGYGYTF	TGCAGTGCTAGAGTCCTGGCAGGGGGCACAGGCTATGGCTACACCTTC
TRBD2	TRBJ2-7	.	17	TRBV5-1	CASSLAGGRDGNYEQYF	TGCGCCAGCAGCTTGGCGGGGGGACGGGACGGTAACTACGAGCAGTACTTC
.	TRBJ2-1	.	12	TRBV29-1	CSVGRVFDEQFF	TGCAGCGTTGGAAGAGTTTTCGATGAGCAGTTCTTC
.	TRBJ1-1	many	16	TRBV28	CASSKRQGPLNTEAFF	TGTGCCAGCAGTAAGCGGCAGGGACCCCTGAACACTGAAGCTTTCTTT
.	TRBJ1-2	few	15	TRBV4-3	CASSQEGSGALGYTF	TGCGCCAGCAGCCAAGAAGGCTCGGGGGCGCTTGGCTACACCTTC
TRBD2	TRBJ2-7	few	15	TRBV7-2	CASSSLAGDSFEQYF	TGTGCCAGCAGCTCCTTAGCGGGAGATTCCTTCGAGCAGTACTTC
TRBD1	TRBJ1-1	.	13	TRBV30	CAWSKGANTEAFF	TGTGCCTGGAGTAAGGGGGCGAACACTGAAGCTTTCTTT
TRBD1	TRBJ2-5	few	17	TRBV5-4	CASSLEGAQALRETQYF	TGTGCCAGCAGCTTGGAGGGGGCGCAAGCCCTTCGTGAGACCCAGTACTTC
TRBD1	TRBJ1-5	many	16	TRBV7-8	CASSDGDRGLWQPQHF	TGTGCCAGCAGCGATGGGGACAGGGGGTTATGGCAGCCCCAGCATTTT
.	TRBJ1-5	many	13	TRBV5-6	CASSLAGEKPQHF	TGTGCCAGCAGCTTGGCGGGCGAGAAGCCCCAGCATTTT
TRBD1	TRBJ2-5	.	14	TRBV7-2	CASSPWDRKETQYF	TGTGCCAGCAGCCCTTGGGACAGAAAAGAGACCCAGTACTTC
.	TRBJ2-3	.	14	TRBV6-2/TRBV6-3	CASRTGRHTDTQYF	TGTGCCAGCAGGACAGGACGGCACACAGATACGCAGTATTTT
.	TRBJ1-4	.	13	TRBV6-5	CASRLPGEEKLFF	TGTGCCAGCAGATTACCGGGGGAAGAAAAACTGTTTTTT
.	TRBJ1-6	.	13	TRBV12-3/TRBV12-4	CASSSGVNSPLHF	TGTGCCAGCAGTTCGGGGGTAAATTCACCCCTCCACTTT
TRBD1	TRBJ2-1	many	13	TRBV29-1	CSVEQGAMNEQFF	TGCAGCGTGGAACAGGGGGCGATGAATGAGCAGTTCTTC
.	TRBJ1-5	.	12	TRBV2	CASSGANQPQHF	TGTGCCAGCAGTGGGGCTAATCAGCCCCAGCATTTT
.	TRBJ1-1	.	11	TRBV5-6	CASSLGEEAFF	TGTGCCAGCAGCTTGGGAGAGGAAGCTTTCTTT
.	TRBJ2-3	.	17	TRBV12-3/TRBV12-4	CASSFSRGALRTDTQYF	TGTGCCAGCAGTTTTTCTCGGGGCGCATTGAGGACAGATACGCAGTATTTT
TRBD1	TRBJ2-7	.	16	TRBV27	CASSLSETGGFYEQYF	TGTGCCAGCAGTTTATCGGAAACAGGGGGTTTCTACGAGCAGTACTTC
.	TRBJ1-2	few	13	TRBV30	CAWSGFQVYGYTF	TGTGCCTGGAGTGGATTCCAGGTCTATGGCTACACCTTC
.	TRBJ1-1	many	13	TRBV7-9	CASSIHTNTEAFF	TGTGCCAGCAGCATCCACACGAACACTGAAGCTTTCTTT
TRBD2	TRBJ2-1	many	14	TRBV12-3/TRBV12-4	CASSSAGVFNEQFF	TGTGCCAGCAGTTCGGCGGGAGTGTTCAATGAGCAGTTCTTC
.	TRBJ2-3	few	16	TRBV5-1	CASSLSERRDTDTQYF	TGCGCCAGCAGCTTGTCTGAGCGAAGGGACACAGATACGCAGTATTTT
.	TRBJ2-3	.	15	TRBV5-1	CASSLGARGTDTQYF	TGCGCCAGCAGCTTGGGGGCGCGGGGCACAGATACGCAGTATTTT
TRBD2	TRBJ2-1	.	13	TRBV6-6	CASSYEGGRVPFF	TGTGCCAGCAGTTACGAAGGCGGGAGAGTTCCGTTCTTC
.	TRBJ1-2	few	15	TRBV28	CASSLLAPQPGGYTF	TGTGCCAGCAGTTTATTGGCACCCCAGCCCGGTGGCTACACCTTC
TRBD2	TRBJ2-5	many	17	TRBV20-1	CSASPRASGRSRETQYF	TGCAGTGCTAGTCCCCGGGCGAGCGGGAGATCACGGGAGACCCAGTACTTC
TRBD2	TRBJ2-1	many	17	TRBV3-1	CASSPQLSSGPYNEQFF	TGTGCCAGCAGCCCACAACTTTCTAGCGGGCCTTACAATGAGCAGTTCTTC
TRBD1	TRBJ1-1	.	13	TRBV18	CASLQGMNTEAFF	TGTGCCAGCTTACAGGGGATGAACACTGAAGCTTTCTTT
.	TRBJ2-2	many	13	TRBV3-1	CASSHGAGGELFF	TGTGCCAGCAGCCACGGGGCGGGAGGGGAGCTGTTTTTT
TRBD2	TRBJ2-3	.	15	TRBV2	CASYPGGLSTDTQYF	TGTGCCAGCTATCCCGGGGGACTATCCACAGATACGCAGTATTTT
TRBD2	TRBJ2-3	few	15	TRBV20-1	CSVGSAGGWTDTQYF	TGCAGTGTGGGGTCTGCGGGAGGCTGGACAGATACGCAGTATTTT
TRBD2	TRBJ2-7	.	16	TRBV7-9	CASSLVWQREGYEQYF	TGTGCCAGCAGCTTAGTTTGGCAGCGGGAGGGGTACGAGCAGTACTTC
TRBD2	TRBJ2-3	few	17	TRBV7-2	CASSLPSGRAHTDTQYF	TGTGCCAGCAGCTTACCTAGCGGGAGGGCTCACACAGATACGCAGTATTTT
TRBD1	TRBJ1-2	few	12	TRBV27	CASSSGGWGYTF	TGTGCCAGCAGTTCAGGGGGATGGGGCTACACCTTC
TRBD1	TRBJ1-2	.	14	TRBV3-1	CASSHQTGNYGYTF	TGTGCCAGCAGCCATCAGACAGGGAACTATGGCTACACCTTC
TRBD1	TRBJ2-2	few	12	TRBV20-1	CSAAQGAGELFF	TGCAGTGCTGCACAGGGGGCCGGGGAGCTGTTTTTT